The sample holds a few counts of the clone carrying this TCR beta chain. The entry originates in a study of blood T cell repertoires in COVID-19. Sequencing was performed with immunoSEQ multiplex PCR; in TCRdb, only in-frame clones are kept and a portion is missing. This table holds some 220,000 clones, 80% to 90% found once. The sample was PBMCs or T cells enriched from blood (not recorded which). The receptor's source is a woman aged 18-30 years in a cohort exposed to, infected with or recovered from COVID-19 (not recorded which).

The CDR3 region is CASSLRQAAYTF. Written as DNA, the CDR3 is TGTGCCAGCAGTCTCCGACAGGCCGCCTACACCTTC. V and J are TRBV28 and TRBJ1-2, with D perhaps matching TRBD1 (6 bases). The length of the CDR3 is 12 residues. Germline V gene data show CDR1 as MDHEN and CDR2 as SYDVKM. V lost 5 bases and J 10 bases, leaving 14 bases between the germline ends.